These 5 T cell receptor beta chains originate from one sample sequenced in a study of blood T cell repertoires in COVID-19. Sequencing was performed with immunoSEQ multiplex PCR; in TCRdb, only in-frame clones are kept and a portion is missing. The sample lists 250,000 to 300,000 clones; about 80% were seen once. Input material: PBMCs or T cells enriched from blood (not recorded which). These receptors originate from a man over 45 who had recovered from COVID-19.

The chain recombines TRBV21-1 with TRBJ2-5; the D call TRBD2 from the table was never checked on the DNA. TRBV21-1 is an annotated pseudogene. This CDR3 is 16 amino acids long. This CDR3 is CASSVPVGGRRETQYF. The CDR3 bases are TGTGCCAGCAGCGTCCCGGTGGGGGGGCGCCGAGAGACCCAGTACTTC.

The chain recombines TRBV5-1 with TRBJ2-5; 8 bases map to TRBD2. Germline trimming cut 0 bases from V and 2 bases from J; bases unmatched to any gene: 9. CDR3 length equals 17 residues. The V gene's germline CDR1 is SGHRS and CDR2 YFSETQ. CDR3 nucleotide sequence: TGCGCCAGCAGCTTGGGAGGTCTAGCGGGCCTTCAAGAGACCCAGTACTTC. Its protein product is CASSLGGLAGLQETQYF.

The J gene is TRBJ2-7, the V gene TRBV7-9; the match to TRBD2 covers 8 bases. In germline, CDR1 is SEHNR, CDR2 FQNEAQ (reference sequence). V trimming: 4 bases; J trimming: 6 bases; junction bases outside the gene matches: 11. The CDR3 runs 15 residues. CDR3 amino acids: CASSSTGTRSPEQYF. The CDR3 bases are TGTGCCAGCAGCTCTACCGGGACTAGATCCCCCGAGCAGTACTTC.

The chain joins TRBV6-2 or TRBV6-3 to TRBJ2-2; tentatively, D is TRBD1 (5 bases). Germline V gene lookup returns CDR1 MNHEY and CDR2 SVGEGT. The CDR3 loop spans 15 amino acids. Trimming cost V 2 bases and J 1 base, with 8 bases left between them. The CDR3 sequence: CASSYRGENTGELFF. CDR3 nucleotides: TGTGCCAGCAGTTACAGGGGTGAGAACACCGGGGAGCTGTTTTTT.

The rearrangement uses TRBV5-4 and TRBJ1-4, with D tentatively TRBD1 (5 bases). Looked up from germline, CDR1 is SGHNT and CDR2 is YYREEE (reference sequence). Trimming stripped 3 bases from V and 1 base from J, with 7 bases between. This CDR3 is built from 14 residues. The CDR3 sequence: CASSSQGTNEKLFF. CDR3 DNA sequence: TGTGCCAGCAGCTCCCAGGGAACTAATGAAAAACTGTTTTTT.